A single sample is the source of the 3 T cell receptor beta chains below, sequenced in a study of shared clonotypes between healthy human individuals. TCRdb's table, derived via immunoSEQ multiplex PCR, lists solely in-frame clones and lacks some. The repertoire consists of 2 million to 2.5 million clones, with about nine tenths occurring once and the leading ten covering approximately 0.41%. Material for sequencing was naive CD4+ T cells from PBMCs. Subset noted: CD45RA+ positively selected. The receptors shown here come from a man aged 18 to 30 in good health. Some clones in this sample may be carry-over from other donors' samples.

The chain links TRBV19 to TRBJ2-1, with 8 bases fitting TRBD1. The V segment lost 5 bases and the J segment 6 bases; nucleotides outside the gene matches: 3. This CDR3 comprises 13 residues. Germline V gene data show CDR1 as LNHDA and CDR2 as SQIVND (reference sequence). CDR3 nucleotides: TGTGCCAGTAGTCGGACAGGGCCCAATGAGCAGTTCTTC. This codes for CASSRTGPNEQFF.

The chain carries TRBV5-8 and TRBJ1-5; perhaps TRBD1 as D (5 bases). Per the germline V gene, CDR1 is SGHTS and CDR2 is YDEGEE. This CDR3 region has 17 residues. With 0 bases removed from V and 7 bases from J, the gap between germline ends came to 20 bases. The CDR3 here is CASSLVGSLGEWQPQHF. CDR3 DNA sequence: TGTGCCAGCAGCTTGGTAGGGAGTTTGGGGGAATGGCAGCCCCAGCATTTT.

On this clone: Additional DNA sequences in this sample encode the identical CDR3. The chain uses TRBV5-1 and TRBJ2-1; perhaps TRBD2 as D (6 bases). V lost 4 bases, J lost 7 bases, and 12 bases lay in between. CDR1 SGHRS and CDR2 YFSETQ come from the germline V gene. The CDR3 totals 13 residues. Here the CDR3 DNA reads TGCGCCAGCAGCGGAGGGACGCTGAATGAGCAGTTCTTC. Protein product: CASSGGTLNEQFF.